The next 16 T cell receptor beta chains were all read from a single sample in a study of cytotoxic CD8 clonotypes in ibrutinib-treated CLL. The protocol was immunoSEQ multiplex PCR, while the TCRdb copy is restricted to in-frame clones and leaves out a portion. Of approximately 100,000 clones listed, about 78% are singletons. The source material was PBMCs, sampled after 12 months of ibrutinib treatment. These receptors originate from a human donor with chronic lymphocytic leukemia.

This clone came up a few times. V usage is TRBV7-7 and J usage is TRBJ2-7; 7 bases map to TRBD1. Germline trimming cut 4 bases from V and 5 bases from J; bases unmatched to any gene: 14. Germline V gene sequence: CDR1 SSHAT, CDR2 FNYEAQ (reference sequence). The CDR3 spans 16 residues. CDR3 residues: CASSSTPPKGANEQYF. CDR3 DNA sequence: TGTGCCAGCAGCTCTACACCGCCCAAGGGGGCGAACGAGCAGTACTTC. Drawing the rest from reference TRBV7-7 and TRBJ2-7, the complete variable domain is GAGVSQSPRYKVTKRGQDVTLRCDPISSHATLYWYQQALGQGPEFLTYFNYEAQPDKSGLPSDRFSAERPEGSISTLTIQRTEQRDSAMYRCASSSTPPKGANEQYFGPGTRLTVT.

The CDR3 region has the DNA TGTGCCAGCAGCCAAGTCCGAGCGGGGGGCAGCACAGATACGCAGTATTTT. As protein: CASSQVRAGGSTDTQYF. The rearrangement joins TRBV4-2 to TRBJ2-3; 9 bases are shared with TRBD2. J lost 0 bases, V lost 1 base, and 5 bases had no gene match. The germline CDR1 and CDR2 sequences are LGHNA and YNFKEQ. The CDR3 runs to 17 residues.

The gene calls are TRBV27 and TRBJ1-2; D not certain. The V end lost 5 bases, the J end lost 4 bases, and 20 bases lay between the germline ends. CDR1 MNHEY and CDR2 SMNVEV come from the germline V gene (reference sequence). This CDR3 has 16 residues. DNA of the CDR3: TGTGCCAGCAGTATCTCCCGGGATGCGCGAGGCTATGGCTACACCTTC. Translating gives CASSISRDARGYGYTF.

The chain links TRBV29-1 to TRBJ2-1, with D possibly being TRBD1 or TRBD2 (6 bases each). Per germline, CDR1 SQVTM and CDR2 ANQGSEA. V lost 0 bases and J lost 4, with 13 bases in between. The CDR3 runs 15 residues. CDR3 sequence (DNA): TGCAGCGTTGAAGAGTGGGGGGCCGGTTACAATGAGCAGTTCTTC. Translation gives CSVEEWGAGYNEQFF.

The V call is TRBV30, the J call TRBJ1-1; no definite D call. The V end was cut by 0 bases, the J end by 4 bases, with 6 bases between. CDR1 and CDR2 (germline): GTSNPN, SVGIG (reference sequence). The CDR3 sequence is 12 residues long. Here the CDR3 reads CAWSVSGTEAFF. CDR3 nucleotide sequence: TGTGCCTGGAGTGTTAGTGGCACTGAAGCTTTCTTT.

This rearrangement joins TRBV19 to TRBJ1-5; D gene ambiguous. With 3 bases removed from V and 5 bases from J, the gap between germline ends came to 20 bases. This CDR3 is built from 17 residues. Germline values: CDR1 LNHDA, CDR2 SQIVND (reference sequence). The CDR3 region has the DNA TGTGCCAGTAGTATGACTCCGGACCGTGGTTTACATCAGCCCCAGCATTTT. Protein sequence: CASSMTPDRGLHQPQHF.

The sample holds one count of this clone. The V call is TRBV11-3, the J call TRBJ2-3; 8 nucleotides match TRBD1. This CDR3 contains 14 residues. The trim removed 5 bases at V and 2 bases at J, leaving 3 bases unmatched. Germline V gives CDR1 SGHNT, CDR2 YENEEA. CDR3 in amino acids: CASSQGAVTDTQYF. CDR3 bases: TGTGCCAGCAGCCAGGGGGCTGTCACAGATACGCAGTATTTT.

The genes are TRBV2 and TRBJ1-1; the D gene is possibly TRBD1 (5 bases). The ends were cut back, 4 bases at V and 3 bases at J, with 9 bases in the middle. The CDR3 has 13 residues. Germline values: CDR1 SNHLY, CDR2 FYNNEI. CDR3: CASSGLGDTEAFF. CDR3 DNA sequence: TGTGCCAGCAGTGGTCTGGGGGACACTGAAGCTTTCTTT. Variable domain in full (rest from reference TRBV2 and TRBJ1-1): EPEVTQTPSHQVTQMGQEVILRCVPISNHLYFYWYRQILGQKVEFLVSFYNNEISEKSEIFDDQFSVERPDGSNFTLKIRSTKLEDSAMYFCASSGLGDTEAFFGQGTRLTVV.

The chain has TRBV5-1 and TRBJ1-1; 11 bases match TRBD1. The CDR3 runs 15 residues. Trimming at V came to 4 bases and at J to 5 bases, leaving 7 bases not matched to a gene. Looked up from germline, CDR1 is SGHRS and CDR2 is YFSETQ. CDR3 nucleotide sequence: TGCGCCAGCAGCGGGAGGACAGGGGGCATTACTGAAGCTTTCTTT. Translating it yields CASSGRTGGITEAFF.

This clone was detected once. The chain employs TRBV18 and TRBJ2-1; D ambiguous. Germline assignment: CDR1 KGHSH and CDR2 LQKENI. The V and J ends lost 6 bases and 0 bases respectively, with 12 bases between them. This CDR3 is 15 amino acids long. CDR3 in DNA: TGTGCCAGCTCGGTTATGGGGTCCTCCTACAATGAGCAGTTCTTC. Its protein product is CASSVMGSSYNEQFF. The full variable domain, rest sourced from reference TRBV18 and TRBJ2-1, is NAGVMQNPRHLVRRRGQEARLRCSPMKGHSHVYWYRQLPEEGLKFMVYLQKENIIDESGMPKERFSAEFPKEGPSILRIQQVVRGDSAAYFCASSVMGSSYNEQFFGPGTRLTVL.

V is TRBV7-2 and J is TRBJ2-7; 8 bases map to TRBD1. This CDR3 is 15 amino acids long. The V and J ends lost 5 bases and 5 bases, in that order; junction bases with no gene match: 11. Germline V gene sequence: CDR1 SGHTA, CDR2 FQGNSA. The CDR3 sequence is CASSTRQGSKNEQYF. For the CDR3, the DNA is TGTGCCAGCAGCACCCGACAGGGGTCTAAAAACGAGCAGTACTTC.

This clone was seen a single time. One end of the junction varies from germline; a read error may be responsible. The gene calls are TRBV10-2 and TRBJ1-5; D remains unclear. The CDR3 covers 14 residues. Germline loops: CDR1 WSHSY, CDR2 SAAADI. CDR3 nucleotide sequence: TGCGCCTGCAGCGAGAAATATAGCAATCAGCCCCAGCATTTT. Encoded protein: CACSEKYSNQPQHF.

The V call is TRBV10-3, the J call TRBJ2-5; 8 bases agree with TRBD2. CDR3 size: 13 residues. Germline V CDR1 and CDR2: ENHRY, SYGVKD. After removal of 6 bases from V and 5 bases from J, the junction contained 5 bases not matched to a gene. The CDR3 here is CAIRSGGSETQYF. CDR3 sequence (DNA): TGTGCCATCAGGAGCGGGGGTAGCGAGACCCAGTACTTC.

This clone was seen more than once but under ten times. V gene TRBV6-4 combines with J gene TRBJ2-2; D is unresolved. Trimming removed 5 bases from V and 6 bases from J, with 10 bases in between. This CDR3 region has 13 residues. Germline CDR1 and CDR2: MRHNA and SNTAGT. The CDR3 nucleotides are TGTGCCAGCAGTCCTCAAAGTTCCGGGGAGCTGTTTTTT. This gives the protein CASSPQSSGELFF.

The chain couples TRBV2 to TRBJ1-1; 7 nucleotides agree with TRBD1. V trimming: 6 bases; J trimming: 1 base; junction bases outside the gene matches: 2. The germline V gene encodes CDR1 SNHLY and CDR2 FYNNEI. This CDR3 is 13 amino acids long. The CDR3 here is CASRDRENTEAFF. The DNA for the CDR3 is TGTGCCAGCAGAGACAGGGAGAACACTGAAGCTTTCTTT.

The chain links TRBV6-1 to TRBJ1-2; perhaps TRBD1 as D (5 bases). CDR3 length: 14 amino acids. CDR1 and CDR2 from the germline V gene are MNHNS and SASEGT. The V and J ends lost 4 bases and 1 base respectively, with 10 bases between them. The CDR3 DNA follows: TGTGCCAGCAGTGTCCGCCAGGGTAACTATGGCTACACCTTC. Translation gives CASSVRQGNYGYTF.